Listed here is a single TCR beta chain. The sample belongs to a study of control samples from healthy donors and cancer patients. The repertoire was sequenced with immunoSEQ multiplex PCR; TCRdb's copy has only in-frame clones and lacks some. The top ten clones hold about 1.4% of a sample with 150,000 to 200,000 clones, 90% of them seen once. The CDR3 consists of 13 residues. CDR1 and CDR2 (germline): LNHDA, SQIVND (reference sequence). V was pared by 9 bases and J by 3 bases, with 15 bases between. This sequence originates from a woman aged 45-65 years in good health. The rearrangement links TRBV19 to TRBJ2-7; D is possibly TRBD1 (6 bases). Material: blood. The CDR3 loop reads CASSPPQGYEQYF. The CDR3 DNA reads as TGTGCCAGCAGTCCGCCACAGGGCTACGAGCAGTACTTC. Drawing the rest from reference TRBV19 and TRBJ2-7, the complete variable domain is DGGITQSPKYLFRKEGQNVTLSCEQNLNHDAMYWYRQDPGQGLRLIYYSQIVNDFQKGDIAEGYSVSREKKESFPLTVTSAQKNPTAFYLCASSPPQGYEQYFGPGTRLTVT.